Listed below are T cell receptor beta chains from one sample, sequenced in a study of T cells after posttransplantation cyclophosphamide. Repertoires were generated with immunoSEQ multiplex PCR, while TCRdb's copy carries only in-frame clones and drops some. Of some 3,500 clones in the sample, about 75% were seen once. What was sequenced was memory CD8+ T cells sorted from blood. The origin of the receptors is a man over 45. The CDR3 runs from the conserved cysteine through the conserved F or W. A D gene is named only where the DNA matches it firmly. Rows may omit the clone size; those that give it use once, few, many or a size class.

cdr3_aa: CASSDLAGGPLSTDTQYF
cdr3_nt: TGCGCCAGCAGCGACCTAGCGGGAGGGCCCCTTAGCACAGATACGCAGTATTTT
d_call: TRBD2
j_call: TRBJ2-3
clone_size: .
v_call: TRBV10-1

cdr3_aa: CASSSGLLDEQFF
cdr3_nt: TGTGCCAGCAGCTCGGGACTCCTGGATGAGCAGTTCTTC
d_call: .
j_call: TRBJ2-1
clone_size: .
v_call: TRBV6-5

cdr3_aa: CSVGEYEQYF
cdr3_nt: TGCAGCGTTGGGGAGTACGAGCAGTACTTC
d_call: .
j_call: TRBJ2-7
clone_size: .
v_call: TRBV29-1

cdr3_aa: CASSFSPQGGGTDTQYF
cdr3_nt: TGTGCCAGCAGCTTTTCCCCGCAAGGGGGGGGCACAGATACGCAGTATTTT
d_call: .
j_call: TRBJ2-3
clone_size: once
v_call: TRBV11-2

cdr3_aa: CASSIPAGGPPAFF
cdr3_nt: TGTGCCAGTAGTATTCCCGCTGGGGGCCCGCCGGCTTTCTTT
d_call: .
j_call: TRBJ1-1
clone_size: .
v_call: TRBV19

cdr3_aa: CAWSYYRDTQYF
cdr3_nt: TGTGCCTGGAGTTACTATCGAGATACGCAGTATTTT
d_call: .
j_call: TRBJ2-3
clone_size: .
v_call: TRBV30

cdr3_aa: CASSLQYTEAFF
cdr3_nt: TGTGCCAGTAGTCTCCAGTACACTGAAGCTTTCTTT
d_call: .
j_call: TRBJ1-1
clone_size: few
v_call: TRBV19

cdr3_aa: CASTQTGDNEQYF
cdr3_nt: TGTGCCAGCACCCAGACAGGGGACAACGAGCAGTACTTC
d_call: TRBD1
j_call: TRBJ2-7
clone_size: .
v_call: TRBV2

cdr3_aa: CAWSAGRGPYYEQYF
cdr3_nt: TGTGCCTGGAGCGCGGGCAGGGGGCCCTACTACGAGCAGTACTTC
d_call: TRBD1
j_call: TRBJ2-7
clone_size: once
v_call: TRBV30

cdr3_aa: CASSPSPRVNTEAFF
cdr3_nt: TGTGCCAGCAGCCCCTCACCGCGGGTGAACACTGAAGCTTTCTTT
d_call: .
j_call: TRBJ1-1
clone_size: .
v_call: TRBV6-5

cdr3_aa: CASSPRTGGSAEAFF
cdr3_nt: TGTGCCAGCAGCCCAAGGACAGGAGGAAGCGCTGAAGCTTTCTTT
d_call: TRBD1
j_call: TRBJ1-1
clone_size: .
v_call: TRBV11-3

cdr3_aa: CASSQGGTGEVIHEQYF
cdr3_nt: TGCGCCAGCAGCCAAGGGGGGACAGGGGAAGTTATCCACGAGCAGTACTTC
d_call: TRBD1
j_call: TRBJ2-7
clone_size: .
v_call: TRBV4-1

cdr3_aa: CASRVAGSYEQFF
cdr3_nt: TGTGCCAGTAGAGTAGCGGGGAGTTATGAGCAGTTCTTC
d_call: TRBD2
j_call: TRBJ2-1
clone_size: .
v_call: TRBV19

cdr3_aa: CASSDLLHYEQYF
cdr3_nt: TGTGCCAGCAGTGATCTACTTCACTACGAGCAGTACTTC
d_call: .
j_call: TRBJ2-7
clone_size: .
v_call: TRBV6-1

cdr3_aa: CASSEWGLAGDSGDTQYF
cdr3_nt: TGTGCCAGCAGTGAATGGGGACTAGCGGGAGATAGCGGAGATACGCAGTATTTT
d_call: TRBD2
j_call: TRBJ2-3
clone_size: .
v_call: TRBV25-1

cdr3_aa: CASSPSSATDEQFF
cdr3_nt: TGTGCCAGCAGTCCCAGCTCAGCGACGGATGAGCAGTTCTTC
d_call: .
j_call: TRBJ2-1
clone_size: .
v_call: TRBV6-5

cdr3_aa: CASSLGSIQDRGQVTEAFF
cdr3_nt: TGCGCCAGCAGCTTGGGATCTATACAGGACAGGGGGCAAGTTACTGAAGCTTTCTTT
d_call: TRBD1
j_call: TRBJ1-1
clone_size: .
v_call: TRBV5-1

cdr3_aa: CASKTAGGSYEQYF
cdr3_nt: TGTGCCAGCAAAACGGCGGGGGGGAGTTACGAGCAGTACTTC
d_call: TRBD2
j_call: TRBJ2-7
clone_size: .
v_call: TRBV6-1

cdr3_aa: CASSPGIAGAVETQYF
cdr3_nt: TGTGCCAGCAGCCCGGGTATCGCGGGAGCCGTAGAGACCCAGTACTTC
d_call: TRBD2
j_call: TRBJ2-5
clone_size: .
v_call: TRBV7-6

cdr3_aa: CASSQDPGAGNTIYF
cdr3_nt: TGCGCCAGCAGCCAAGATCCAGGGGCTGGAAACACCATATATTTT
d_call: .
j_call: TRBJ1-3
clone_size: few
v_call: TRBV4-1

cdr3_aa: CASSVTPQYLTDTQYF
cdr3_nt: TGTGCCAGCAGCGTGACCCCACAGTATCTGACAGATACGCAGTATTTT
d_call: .
j_call: TRBJ2-3
clone_size: few
v_call: TRBV9

cdr3_aa: CASSWGGGPSYEQYF
cdr3_nt: TGTGCCAGCAGCTGGGGCGGGGGCCCCTCCTACGAGCAGTACTTC
d_call: .
j_call: TRBJ2-7
clone_size: few
v_call: TRBV11-3

cdr3_aa: CASSVGGEEVSGELFF
cdr3_nt: TGTGCCAGCAGCGTAGGCGGGGAGGAGGTTTCCGGGGAGCTGTTTTTT
d_call: .
j_call: TRBJ2-2
clone_size: .
v_call: TRBV9

cdr3_aa: CASSLGQGSEAFF
cdr3_nt: TGTGCCAGCAGTTTAGGCCAGGGGAGTGAAGCTTTCTTT
d_call: .
j_call: TRBJ1-1
clone_size: .
v_call: TRBV27

cdr3_aa: CASSFTGGYEQYF
cdr3_nt: TGTGCCAGCAGTTTTACAGGGGGCTACGAGCAGTACTTC
d_call: TRBD1
j_call: TRBJ2-7
clone_size: .
v_call: TRBV27

cdr3_aa: CASSLSGTGANVLTF
cdr3_nt: TGCGCCAGCAGCCTGAGCGGTACCGGGGCCAACGTCCTGACTTTC
d_call: .
j_call: TRBJ2-6
clone_size: .
v_call: TRBV4-1

cdr3_aa: CASSVFGELQNIQYF
cdr3_nt: TGTGCCAGCAGTGTGTTTGGTGAACTACAAAACATTCAGTACTTC
d_call: .
j_call: TRBJ2-4
clone_size: once
v_call: TRBV6-1

cdr3_aa: CASSLGRGLGTEAFF
cdr3_nt: TGTGCCAGCAGCTTAGGGAGGGGGCTCGGCACTGAAGCTTTCTTT
d_call: TRBD1
j_call: TRBJ1-1
clone_size: .
v_call: TRBV11-2

cdr3_aa: CASKERVYNSPLHF
cdr3_nt: TGTGCCAGCAAGGAGAGGGTCTATAATTCACCCCTCCACTTT
d_call: .
j_call: TRBJ1-6
clone_size: once
v_call: TRBV2

cdr3_aa: CAIGGAFGYTF
cdr3_nt: TGTGCCATCGGGGGGGCGTTCGGCTACACCTTC
d_call: .
j_call: TRBJ1-2
clone_size: .
v_call: TRBV2

cdr3_aa: CASSVTSGKKLFF
cdr3_nt: TGTGCCAGCAGCGTCACCTCGGGAAAGAAACTGTTTTTT
d_call: .
j_call: TRBJ1-4
clone_size: few
v_call: TRBV9

cdr3_aa: CASSYLGTVEQFF
cdr3_nt: TGTGCCAGCAGTTATTTAGGGACAGTTGAGCAGTTCTTC
d_call: TRBD1
j_call: TRBJ2-1
clone_size: .
v_call: TRBV6-6

cdr3_aa: CASSPSGGAYEQYF
cdr3_nt: TGTGCCAGTAGTCCTAGCGGGGGGGCCTACGAGCAGTACTTC
d_call: TRBD2
j_call: TRBJ2-7
clone_size: few
v_call: TRBV19

cdr3_aa: CASSVLAGGPADTQYF
cdr3_nt: TGTGCCAGCAGCGTCTTAGCGGGAGGGCCAGCAGATACGCAGTATTTT
d_call: TRBD2
j_call: TRBJ2-3
clone_size: .
v_call: TRBV9

cdr3_aa: CASSQRQGFQETQYF
cdr3_nt: TGCGCCAGCAGCCAACGACAGGGATTCCAAGAGACCCAGTACTTC
d_call: TRBD1
j_call: TRBJ2-5
clone_size: .
v_call: TRBV4-3

cdr3_aa: CASSSHRVYGYTF
cdr3_nt: TGTGCCAGCAGCTCCCACAGGGTTTATGGCTACACCTTC
d_call: .
j_call: TRBJ1-2
clone_size: .
v_call: TRBV5-4